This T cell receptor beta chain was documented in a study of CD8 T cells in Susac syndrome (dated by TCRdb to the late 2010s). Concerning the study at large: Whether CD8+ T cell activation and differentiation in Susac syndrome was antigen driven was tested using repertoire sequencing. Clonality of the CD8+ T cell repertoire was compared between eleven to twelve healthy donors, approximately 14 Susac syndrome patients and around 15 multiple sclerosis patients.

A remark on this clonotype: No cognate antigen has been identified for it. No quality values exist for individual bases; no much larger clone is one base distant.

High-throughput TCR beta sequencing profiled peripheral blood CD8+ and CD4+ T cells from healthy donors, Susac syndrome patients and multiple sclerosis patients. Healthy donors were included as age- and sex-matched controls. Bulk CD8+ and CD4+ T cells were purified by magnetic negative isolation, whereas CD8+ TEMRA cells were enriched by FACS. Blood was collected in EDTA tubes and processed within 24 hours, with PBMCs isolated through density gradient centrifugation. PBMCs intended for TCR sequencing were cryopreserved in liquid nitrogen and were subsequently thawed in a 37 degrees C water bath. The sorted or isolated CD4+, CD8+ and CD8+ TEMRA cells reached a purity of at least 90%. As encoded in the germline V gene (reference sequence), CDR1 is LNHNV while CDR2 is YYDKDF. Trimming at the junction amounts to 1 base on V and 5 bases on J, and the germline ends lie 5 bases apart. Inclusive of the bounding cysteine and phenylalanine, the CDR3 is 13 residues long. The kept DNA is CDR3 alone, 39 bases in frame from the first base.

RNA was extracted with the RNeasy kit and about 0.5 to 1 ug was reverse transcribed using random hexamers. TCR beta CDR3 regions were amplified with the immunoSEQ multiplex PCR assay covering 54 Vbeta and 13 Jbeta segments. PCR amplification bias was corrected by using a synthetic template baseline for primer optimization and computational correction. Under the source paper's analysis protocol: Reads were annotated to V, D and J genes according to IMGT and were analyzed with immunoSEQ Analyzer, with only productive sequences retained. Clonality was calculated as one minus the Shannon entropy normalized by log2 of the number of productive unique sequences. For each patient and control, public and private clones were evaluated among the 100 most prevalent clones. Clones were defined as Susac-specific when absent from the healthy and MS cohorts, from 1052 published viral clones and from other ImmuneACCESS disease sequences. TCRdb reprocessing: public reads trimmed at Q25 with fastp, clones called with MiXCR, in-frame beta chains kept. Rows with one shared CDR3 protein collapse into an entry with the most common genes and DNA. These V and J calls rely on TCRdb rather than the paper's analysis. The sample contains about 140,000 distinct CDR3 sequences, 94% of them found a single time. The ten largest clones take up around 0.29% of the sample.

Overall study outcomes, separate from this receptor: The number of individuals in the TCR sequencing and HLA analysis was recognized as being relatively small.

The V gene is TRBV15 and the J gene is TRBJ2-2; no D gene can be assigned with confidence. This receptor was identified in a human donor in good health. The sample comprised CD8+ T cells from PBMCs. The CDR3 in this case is CATSRVRTGELFF. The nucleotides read TGTGCCACCAGCAGAGTTAGGACCGGGGAGCTGTTTTTT.